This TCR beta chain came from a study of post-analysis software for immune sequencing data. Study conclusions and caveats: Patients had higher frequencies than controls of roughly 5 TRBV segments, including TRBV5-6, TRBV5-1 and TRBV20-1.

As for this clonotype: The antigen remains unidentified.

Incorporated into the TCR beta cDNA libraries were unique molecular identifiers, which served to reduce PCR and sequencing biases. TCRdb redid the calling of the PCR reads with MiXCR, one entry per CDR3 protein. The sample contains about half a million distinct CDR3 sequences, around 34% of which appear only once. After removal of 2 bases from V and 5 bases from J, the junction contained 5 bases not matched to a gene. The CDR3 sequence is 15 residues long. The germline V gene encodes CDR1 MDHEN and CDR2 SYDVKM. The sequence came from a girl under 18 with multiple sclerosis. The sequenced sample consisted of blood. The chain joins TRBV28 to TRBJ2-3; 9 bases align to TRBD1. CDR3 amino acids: CASSLPGQGEDTQYF. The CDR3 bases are TGTGCCAGCAGTTTACCGGGACAGGGAGAAGATACGCAGTATTTT.